Shown below are 20 T cell receptor beta chains from a single sample sequenced in a study of PD-1 blockade in mismatch repair-deficient tumors (dated by TCRdb to the late 2010s). The protocol used for the library was the immunoSEQ multiplex PCR assay. Not all clones reach the TCRdb copy of this immuneACCESS table, which keeps in-frame sequences only. Checked studies attribute under half of the gap to unresolved V genes and leave the rest unexplained. The sample records 30,000 to 40,000 clones, 80% to 90% of which are singletons. The top ten clones comprise roughly 4% of the sample. The sample here was peripheral blood, taken roughly 76 weeks after starting pembrolizumab. Receptor source: an adult with mismatch repair-deficient cancer.

The chain uses TRBV7-9 and TRBJ2-1, with D perhaps given as TRBD1 or TRBD2 (5 bases each). V was trimmed by 6 bases and J by 0 bases, leaving 12 bases between them. The length of the CDR3 is 15 residues. Germline CDR1 SEHNR, CDR2 FQNEAQ (reference sequence). The CDR3 DNA reads as TGTGCCAGCAGGGGACCGACAGACTCCTACAATGAGCAGTTCTTC. Translated: CASRGPTDSYNEQFF.

The rearrangement links TRBV11-2 to TRBJ2-1; TRBD2 agrees at 10 bases. Unmatched junction bases numbered 9, after V lost 6 bases and J lost 4 bases. This CDR3 is 16 amino acids long. Germline V gene sequence: CDR1 SGHAT, CDR2 FQNNGV. DNA for the CDR3: TGTGCCAGCAGGCGATTACTAGCGGGAAGATACAATGAGCAGTTCTTC. Amino acid sequence: CASRRLLAGRYNEQFF.

This chain connects TRBV7-2 to TRBJ2-6, with 11 positions matching TRBD1. The CDR3 is 18 amino acids. The V and J ends lost 5 bases and 4 bases, in that order; junction bases with no gene match: 10. The germline gives CDR1 SGHTA, CDR2 FQGNSA. The CDR3 region is CASSLWTGGASGANVLTF. The CDR3 DNA is TGTGCCAGCAGCCTATGGACAGGGGGCGCCTCCGGGGCCAACGTCCTGACTTTC.

The chain carries TRBV7-2 and TRBJ1-1; D gene uncertain. Germline V gives CDR1 SGHTA, CDR2 FQGNSA. The V and J ends lost 3 bases and 7 bases respectively, with 9 bases between them. CDR3 size: 12 residues. CDR3 nucleotide sequence: TGTGCCAGCAGCTTTTCGGGAGTTGAAGCTTTCTTT. Translated, it gives CASSFSGVEAFF.

The V gene is TRBV6-1, the J gene TRBJ2-3; TRBD1 is a possible D gene (6 bases). The CDR3 length is 14 residues. V lost 2 bases and J 6 bases, leaving 12 bases between the germline ends. Per the germline V gene, CDR1 is MNHNS and CDR2 is SASEGT. The CDR3 DNA is TGTGCCAGCAGTGAATGGCAGGGGTACGATACGCAGTATTTT. It encodes CASSEWQGYDTQYF.

The V call is TRBV30, the J call TRBJ2-5, with TRBD2 matching over 13 bases. CDR1 and CDR2 (germline): GTSNPN, SVGIG (reference sequence). V shed 2 bases and J 2 bases; nucleotides not matched to a gene: 23. The CDR3 consists of 22 residues. The CDR3 here is CAWSRTSGGRWTSGRGQETQYF. DNA for the CDR3: TGTGCCTGGAGTCGGACGTCCGGAGGGAGGTGGACTAGCGGGAGAGGGCAAGAGACCCAGTACTTC.

The chain uses TRBV27 and TRBJ2-1; unclear D gene. The CDR3 has 13 amino acids. V shed 4 bases and J shed 2 bases, with 6 bases lying between them. The germline CDR1 and CDR2 sequences are MNHEY and SMNVEV (reference sequence). CDR3 sequence (DNA): TGTGCCAGCAGTTGGCAGGCCTACAATGAGCAGTTCTTC. Protein: CASSWQAYNEQFF.

This chain connects TRBV5-4 to TRBJ2-7, with TRBD2 as a possible D gene (6 bases). V was trimmed by 2 bases and J by 0 bases, leaving 12 bases between them. CDR3 length: 15 residues. CDR1 and CDR2 (germline): SGHNT, YYREEE (reference sequence). The CDR3 region is CASSFRTGDSYEQYF. The CDR3 bases are TGTGCCAGCAGCTTTCGGACGGGGGACTCCTACGAGCAGTACTTC.

This clone was seen a handful of times. The chain has TRBV19 and TRBJ1-1, with D maybe TRBD1 (5 bases). With 10 bases removed from V and 5 bases from J, the gap between germline ends came to 14 bases. Germline-derived CDR1 and CDR2 are LNHDA and SQIVND (reference sequence). The CDR3 runs to 12 residues. This CDR3 is CATQGLGTEAFF. The DNA of the CDR3 is TGTGCCACCCAGGGTCTGGGGACTGAAGCTTTCTTT.

The chain has TRBV6-6 and TRBJ2-7; 8 bases line up with TRBD1. CDR3 length: 15 amino acids. After removal of 4 bases from V and 2 bases from J, the junction contained 7 bases not matched to a gene. Germline V gene data show CDR1 as MNHNY and CDR2 as SVGAGI (reference sequence). This CDR3 is CASSLVRTGTYEQYF. The CDR3 coding sequence is TGTGCCAGCAGTTTGGTTCGGACAGGGACCTACGAGCAGTACTTC.

This clone has just one count. V usage is TRBV18 and J usage is TRBJ1-1, with 10 bases aligning to TRBD1. CDR3 length equals 14 residues. Unmatched junction bases numbered 2, after V lost 4 bases and J lost 3 bases. The germline CDR1 and CDR2 sequences are KGHSH and LQKENI. Here the CDR3 reads CASSHGTGDTEAFF. In nucleotides, the CDR3 is TGTGCCAGCTCACACGGGACAGGGGACACTGAAGCTTTCTTT. Combining the CDR3 with reference TRBV18 and TRBJ1-1 gives the whole variable domain NAGVMQNPRHLVRRRGQEARLRCSPMKGHSHVYWYRQLPEEGLKFMVYLQKENIIDESGMPKERFSAEFPKEGPSILRIQQVVRGDSAAYFCASSHGTGDTEAFFGQGTRLTVV.

This clone was recorded a few times. This chain connects TRBV7-8 to TRBJ2-7, with D possibly matching TRBD1 (5 bases). Germline V gene sequence: CDR1 SGHVS, CDR2 FQNEAQ. CDR3 length: 12 residues. V lost 4 bases, J lost 13 bases, and 17 bases lay in between. The CDR3 spells CASSSVDWGLYF. CDR3 DNA: TGTGCCAGCAGCTCCGTCGACTGGGGCCTTTACTTC.

The chain is built from TRBV15 and TRBJ2-5, with 11 bases matching TRBD2. Germline CDR1 LNHNV, CDR2 YYDKDF (reference sequence). The CDR3 consists of 15 residues. V was pared by 9 bases and J by 5 bases, with 11 bases of the junction left unmatched. The CDR3 DNA follows: TGTGCCACTGCGACTAGCGGGACTGGAGGGGAGACCCAGTACTTC. The encoded protein is CATATSGTGGETQYF.

The genes are TRBV30 and TRBJ2-7; 7 bases align to TRBD1. Trimming took 2 bases from V and 5 from J; bases not matched to a gene: 3. This CDR3 spans 12 amino acids. In germline, CDR1 is GTSNPN, CDR2 SVGIG (reference sequence). The CDR3: CAWSKGAHEQYF. The CDR3 DNA reads TGTGCCTGGAGTAAGGGGGCCCACGAGCAGTACTTC.

The gene calls are TRBV11-2 and TRBJ1-1; TRBD1 matches 7 bases. Germline CDR1 and CDR2: SGHAT and FQNNGV. The CDR3 has 12 residues. The chain's CDR3 is CTSRGGVTEAFF. The CDR3 region has the DNA TGTACCTCCAGGGGGGGGGTCACTGAAGCTTTCTTT.

The chain employs TRBV10-3 and TRBJ1-1, with D uncertain. The ends were cut back, 2 bases at V and 6 bases at J, with 22 bases in the middle. Germline lookup yields CDR1 ENHRY and CDR2 SYGVKD. This CDR3 has 17 residues. This CDR3 reads CAISETMGLDGEPEAFF. The DNA of the CDR3 is TGTGCCATCAGTGAGACAATGGGCTTAGATGGGGAGCCTGAAGCTTTCTTT.

This sequence joins TRBV5-1 and TRBJ1-2; no clear D. CDR1 and CDR2 from the germline V gene are SGHRS and YFSETQ. The V and J ends lost 1 base and 1 base respectively, with 8 bases between them. The CDR3 is 14 amino acids. The CDR3 DNA sequence: TGCGCCAGCAGCTTGCAACAGCTTAACTATGGCTACACCTTC. Encoded protein: CASSLQQLNYGYTF.

V gene TRBV2 combines with J gene TRBJ1-1; TRBD1 matches 9 bases. Germline V gene data show CDR1 as SNHLY and CDR2 as FYNNEI. V was clipped by 4 bases and J by 3 bases; unmatched bases: 3. CDR3 size: 14 residues. The CDR3 sequence is CASSGQGEYTEAFF. In DNA, the CDR3 is TGTGCCAGCAGTGGACAGGGGGAATACACTGAAGCTTTCTTT.

The chain has TRBV2 and TRBJ1-5, with 9 bases fitting TRBD1. CDR1 and CDR2 (germline): SNHLY, FYNNEI. The CDR3 length is 13 residues. After removal of 6 bases from V and 6 bases from J, the junction contained 3 bases not matched to a gene. The CDR3 loop is CASRGQGVQPQHF. The CDR3 DNA follows: TGTGCCAGCAGGGGACAGGGAGTTCAGCCCCAGCATTTT.

V is TRBV11-1 and J is TRBJ2-1, with D maybe TRBD2 (6 bases). Trimming shortened V by 7 bases and J by 0 bases, and 19 bases separated the two germline ends. In germline, CDR1 is SGHAT, CDR2 FQDESV (reference sequence). The CDR3 covers 17 residues. The chain's CDR3 is CASTTGRETSSYNEQFF. The CDR3 DNA reads TGTGCCAGCACCACCGGACGGGAGACCAGCTCCTACAATGAGCAGTTCTTC.